One and the same sample provided the 25 T cell receptor beta chains below, sequenced in a study of blood T cell dynamics during melanoma immunotherapy. The repertoire was sequenced with immunoSEQ multiplex PCR; TCRdb's copy has only in-frame clones and lacks some. The data show 11,000 to 15,000 clones, with about nine tenths seen just once and approximately 5% held by the top ten. The time point is: week 3, after first cycle of checkpoint inhibitor. The starting material was blood, obtained from a patient treated with checkpoint blockade. These receptors were taken from a human donor with melanoma.

The rearrangement joins TRBV5-6 to TRBJ2-5, with D perhaps TRBD1 or TRBD2 (5 bases each). The end of the DNA fits TRBJ2-7 better, so the J call may be wrong. Germline V gene lookup returns CDR1 SGHDT and CDR2 YYEEEE. The CDR3 has 14 residues. The CDR3 sequence: CASSLEGTAYEQYF. The DNA for the CDR3 is TGTGCCAGCAGCTTGGAGGGGACCGCCTACGAGCAGTACTTC.

Written as DNA, the CDR3 is TGTGCCAGCAGCCGCGACTGGAACACTGAAGCTTTCTTT. This translates into CASSRDWNTEAFF. The genes are TRBV27 and TRBJ1-1; D unresolved. Trimming took 6 bases from V and 1 from J, leaving 9 bases between them. Germline assignment: CDR1 MNHEY and CDR2 SMNVEV (reference sequence). CDR3 length: 13 residues.

This chain links TRBV6-6 with TRBJ1-4; the D gene is possibly TRBD1 (5 bases). CDR1 MNHNY and CDR2 SVGAGI come from the germline V gene (reference sequence). V was pared by 0 bases and J by 8 bases, with 7 bases between. The CDR3 loop spans 13 amino acids. The CDR3 region is CASSYSGEEKLFF. CDR3 sequence (DNA): TGTGCCAGCAGTTACTCAGGGGAGGAAAAACTGTTTTTT.

The chain recombines TRBV7-9 with TRBJ2-1; D is ambiguous. The CDR3 runs 11 residues. Trimming removed 5 bases at V and 6 bases at J, with 5 bases between. Germline V gene data show CDR1 as SEHNR and CDR2 as FQNEAQ (reference sequence). The CDR3 sequence: CASSPGNEQFF. CDR3 nucleotide sequence: TGTGCCAGCAGCCCGGGCAATGAGCAGTTCTTC.

The gene calls are TRBV7-2 and TRBJ2-5; 11 nucleotides line up with TRBD1. The end of the DNA aligns better with TRBJ2-7, so the J call may be wrong. CDR1 and CDR2 (germline): SGHTA, FQGNSA. The CDR3 loop spans 15 amino acids. The CDR3 here is CASSQDRGPYYEQYF. CDR3 bases: TGTGCCAGCAGCCAGGACAGGGGGCCCTACTACGAGCAGTACTTC.

As to this clone: An end of the junction differs from the germline gene, which may be a read error. This chain connects TRBV11-3 to TRBJ2-1; 8 bases are shared with TRBD2. This CDR3 has 16 amino acids. Germline V CDR1 and CDR2: SGHNT, YENEEA. This CDR3 reads CASSHPGGARVNGQFF. Written as DNA, the CDR3 is TGTGCCAGCAGCCACCCGGGGGGGGCTCGGGTAAATGGGCAGTTCTTC.

The CDR3, as DNA: TGCGCCAGCAGCCAAGAATTTGACGAGCAGTACTTC. Translating it yields CASSQEFDEQYF. The rearrangement joins TRBV4-3 to TRBJ2-7; D unclear. Trimming stripped 0 bases from V and 5 bases from J, with 5 bases between. This CDR3 is built from 12 residues. Germline loops: CDR1 LGHNA, CDR2 YSLEER.

The chain uses TRBV11-2 and TRBJ2-5; no clear D. Germline-derived CDR1 and CDR2 are SGHAT and FQNNGV. The CDR3 is 14 residues long. V lost 1 base and J 4 bases, leaving 10 bases between the germline ends. In DNA, the CDR3 is TGTGCCAGCAGCTTAGGGATTCAGATAGAGACCCAGTACTTC. Protein sequence: CASSLGIQIETQYF.

The rearrangement uses TRBV28 and TRBJ2-1; D is perhaps TRBD2 (6 bases). CDR3 length equals 15 residues. Deletions cut 4 bases from V and 7 bases from J, with 17 bases between. Germline values: CDR1 MDHEN, CDR2 SYDVKM. DNA for the CDR3: TGTGCCAGCAGTTCCAGCGGAGCCGGGGGAAATGAGCAGTTCTTC. Amino acids: CASSSSGAGGNEQFF.

This clone was seen only a few times. The gene calls are TRBV25-1 and TRBJ1-2, with D perhaps matching TRBD1 (6 bases). V was pared by 6 bases and J by 4 bases, with 21 bases between. The germline V gene has CDR1 MGHDK and CDR2 SYGVNS. The CDR3 runs 16 residues. The CDR3: CASSPTLGQPLYGYTF. The CDR3 region has the DNA TGTGCCAGCAGCCCCACGTTGGGACAACCGCTCTATGGCTACACCTTC.

This clone was counted between two and nine times. The rearrangement links TRBV29-1 to TRBJ1-5; possibly TRBD1 for D (5 bases). Germline V gene lookup returns CDR1 SQVTM and CDR2 ANQGSEA. The CDR3 is 12 amino acids. V was pared by 6 bases and J by 3 bases, with 9 bases between. CDR3 residues: CSVGHINQPQHF. CDR3 coding DNA: TGCAGCGTCGGACACATCAATCAGCCCCAGCATTTT.

The rearrangement links TRBV12-5 to TRBJ2-7; 10 nucleotides agree with TRBD2. Per germline, CDR1 LGHNT and CDR2 FRNRAP. This CDR3 is built from 18 residues. V lost 6 bases, J lost 2 bases, and 16 bases stayed unmatched. The CDR3 sequence: CASGPDRVGLARPYEQYF. The CDR3 bases are TGTGCTAGTGGCCCTGACAGGGTGGGACTAGCGAGGCCCTACGAGCAGTACTTC.

This chain uses TRBV6-6 with TRBJ1-5; a weak D match, TRBD1 (6 bases). The V end lost 0 bases, the J end lost 6 bases, and 12 bases lay between the germline ends. The CDR3 sequence is 15 residues long. CDR1 and CDR2 (germline): MNHNY, SVGAGI (reference sequence). CDR3 DNA: TGTGCCAGCAGTTACTCCGCAGGGGTGGGTCAGCCCCAGCATTTT. It encodes CASSYSAGVGQPQHF.

The rearrangement joins TRBV5-4 to TRBJ2-5, with 8 bases lining up with TRBD1. The CDR3 sequence is 13 residues long. CDR1 is SGHNT, CDR2 YYREEE, per germline (reference sequence). The junction had 1 base not matched to a gene; V was cut back by 1 base and J by 5 bases. This CDR3 reads CASSLQGAETQYF. The CDR3 coding sequence is TGTGCCAGCAGCTTGCAGGGGGCTGAGACCCAGTACTTC.

The CDR3: CASSQPGVRGYTF. The DNA for the CDR3 is TGCGCCAGCAGCCAACCAGGGGTTCGAGGCTACACCTTC. V usage is TRBV4-3 and J usage is TRBJ1-2; a weak D match, TRBD1 (6 bases). Trimming removed 2 bases at V and 8 bases at J, with 12 bases between. Per germline, CDR1 LGHNA and CDR2 YSLEER. CDR3 length equals 13 residues.

V gene TRBV7-9 combines with J gene TRBJ2-7, with 10 bases that match TRBD1. Germline CDR1 and CDR2: SEHNR and FQNEAQ (reference sequence). V trimming: 5 bases; J trimming: 2 bases; junction bases outside the gene matches: 6. CDR3 length: 15 amino acids. CDR3 amino acids: CASSTGQGDPYEQYF. CDR3 sequence (DNA): TGTGCCAGCAGCACCGGACAGGGGGACCCCTACGAGCAGTACTTC. The full variable domain, with the rest looked up from reference TRBV7-9 and TRBJ2-7, is DTGVSQNPRHKITKRGQNVTFRCDPISEHNRLYWYRQTLGQGPEFLTYFQNEAQLEKSRLLSDRFSAERPKGSFSTLEIQRTEQGDSAMYLCASSTGQGDPYEQYFGPGTRLTVT.

This clone has more than one count but fewer than ten. This chain uses TRBV7-3 with TRBJ2-2; weak D call: TRBD2 (6 bases). The V gene's germline CDR1 is SGHTA and CDR2 FQGTGA. The CDR3 extends over 16 amino acids. The ends were cut back, 0 bases at V and 1 base at J, with 9 bases in the middle. The CDR3, as DNA: TGTGCCAGCAGCTTAACGGCTAGCGTGAACACCGGGGAGCTGTTTTTT. As protein: CASSLTASVNTGELFF.

The chain couples TRBV6-1 to TRBJ2-1, with 8 bases lining up with TRBD2. The CDR3 runs to 15 residues. Losses at the gene ends were 5 bases for V and 8 bases for J; bases not matched to a gene: 11. Germline values: CDR1 MNHNS, CDR2 SASEGT. The DNA for the CDR3 is TGTGCCAGCAGTCTCACCGTCGGACTAGCCCATGAGCAGTTCTTC. Encoded protein: CASSLTVGLAHEQFF.

In its sample, this clone was seen a few times. The chain combines TRBV5-1 with TRBJ2-5; 7 nucleotides line up with TRBD2. There are 15 residues in the CDR3. Trimming removed 1 base from V and 1 base from J; junction bases left unmatched: 4. In germline, CDR1 is SGHRS, CDR2 YFSETQ. The CDR3 spells CASSLNLAVQETQYF. The CDR3 nucleotides are TGCGCCAGCAGCTTGAACCTAGCGGTCCAAGAGACCCAGTACTTC.

The V and J genes are TRBV4-3 and TRBJ1-3; no clear D. Germline CDR1 and CDR2: LGHNA and YSLEER. The CDR3 runs 16 residues. V was trimmed by 0 bases and J by 2 bases, leaving 11 bases between them. The CDR3 DNA follows: TGCGCCAGCAGCCAAGATGAGATGTCCACTGGAAACACCATATATTTT. Translation: CASSQDEMSTGNTIYF.

The J gene is TRBJ2-7, the V gene TRBV9; 7 positions match TRBD2. Losses at the gene ends were 3 bases for V and 5 bases for J; bases not matched to a gene: 5. From germline, CDR1 is SGDLS and CDR2 YYNGEE. This CDR3 is 13 amino acids long. The CDR3 reads CASSGEGRDEQYF. The CDR3 bases are TGTGCCAGCAGCGGGGAGGGCCGGGACGAGCAGTACTTC.

This chain joins TRBV29-1 and TRBJ2-7; 8 bases map to TRBD1. Germline-derived CDR1 and CDR2 are SQVTM and ANQGSEA. The CDR3 runs to 11 residues. V was pared by 7 bases and J by 3 bases, with 2 bases of the junction left unmatched. As DNA, the CDR3 is TGCAGCGCAGGGACAGGCTACGAGCAGTACTTC. As protein: CSAGTGYEQYF.

This chain uses TRBV11-3 with TRBJ2-2, with D hard to call. V was clipped by 3 bases and J by 0 bases, with 5 bases between them. CDR3 length: 14 amino acids. CDR1 is SGHNT, CDR2 YENEEA, per germline. The CDR3 loop is CASSFFANTGELFF. Here the CDR3 DNA reads TGTGCCAGCAGCTTTTTCGCGAACACCGGGGAGCTGTTTTTT.

The gene calls are TRBV14 and TRBJ1-5; perhaps TRBD1 as D (6 bases). Trimming left V 1 base short and J 7 bases short, with 8 bases between. Germline V lookup: CDR1 SGHDN, CDR2 FVKESK. The CDR3 consists of 13 residues. The CDR3 DNA reads TGTGCCAGCAGCCAAGCCGGGGGCCAGCCCCAGCATTTT. Translating it yields CASSQAGGQPQHF.

This chain connects TRBV5-8 to TRBJ1-2; D gene uncertain. The CDR3 is 15 amino acids. The germline V gene has CDR1 SGHTS and CDR2 YDEGEE. The V gene lost 1 base and the J gene lost 7 bases, with 17 bases spanning the gap. In DNA form, the CDR3 reads TGTGCCAGCAGCTTGTTTTCGCAAGTTTTCTCTGGCTACACCTTC. This sequence encodes CASSLFSQVFSGYTF.